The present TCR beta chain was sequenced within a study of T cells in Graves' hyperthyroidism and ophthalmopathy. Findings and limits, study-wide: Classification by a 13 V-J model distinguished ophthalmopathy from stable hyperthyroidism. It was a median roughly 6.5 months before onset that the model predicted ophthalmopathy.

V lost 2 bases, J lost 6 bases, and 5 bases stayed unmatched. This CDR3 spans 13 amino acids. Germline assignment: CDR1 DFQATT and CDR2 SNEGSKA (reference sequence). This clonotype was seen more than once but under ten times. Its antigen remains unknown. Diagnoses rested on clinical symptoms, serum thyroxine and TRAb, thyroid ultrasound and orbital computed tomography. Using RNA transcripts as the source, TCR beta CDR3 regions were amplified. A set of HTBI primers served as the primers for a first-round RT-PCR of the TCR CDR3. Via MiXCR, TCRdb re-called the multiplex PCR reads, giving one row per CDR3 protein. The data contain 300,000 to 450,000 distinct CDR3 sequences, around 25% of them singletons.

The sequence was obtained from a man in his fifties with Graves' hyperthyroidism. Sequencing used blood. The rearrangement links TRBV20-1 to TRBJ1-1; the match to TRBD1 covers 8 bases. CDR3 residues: CSARSWTGSEAFF. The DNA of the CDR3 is TGCAGTGCTAGATCCTGGACAGGGTCTGAAGCTTTCTTT.